The rows below give T cell receptor beta chains drawn from one sample of a study of esophageal squamous cell carcinoma under preoperative chemotherapy. TCRdb re-derived calls from the PCR reads in MiXCR, one entry per CDR3 protein. The sample includes 34,000 or so distinct CDR3 sequences, around 50% of them seen just once. This specimen was acquired from a patient given preoperative chemotherapy. These receptors all stem from a human donor with esophageal squamous cell carcinoma. The donor label of this sample is uncertain. Both conserved end residues are part of each CDR3. D genes are given only for firm matches. Only some rows state a clone size, as once, few, many or a class for expanded clones.

J: TRBJ2-1; D: NA; V: TRBV7-6; size: medium-sized; CDR3: CASSTKPNYEQFF; DNA: TGTGCCAGCAGCACAAAACCAAACTACGAGCAGTTCTTC
J: TRBJ2-3; D: TRBD2; V: TRBV6-1; size: NA; CDR3: CASTGGRAVNTQYF; DNA: TGTGCCAGCACGGGGGGGCGAGCCGTCAATACGCAGTATTTC
J: TRBJ2-4; D: TRBD2; V: TRBV7-2; size: NA; CDR3: CASSPSPGLAGEGGAKNIQYF; DNA: TGTGCCAGCAGCCCTTCCCCGGGACTAGCGGGGGAGGGGGGGGCCAAAAACATTCAGTACTTC
J: TRBJ2-1; D: NA; V: TRBV7-9; size: NA; CDR3: CASTSGAAVGYNEQFF; DNA: TGTGCCAGCACCTCCGGGGCCGCAGTTGGCTACAATGAGCAGTTCTTC
J: TRBJ2-2; D: NA; V: TRBV7-2; size: NA; CDR3: CARGLRAVRTDTLYF; DNA: TGTGCCAGGGGCCTCCGGGCGGTGAGGACAGATACGCTGTATTTT
J: TRBJ2-1; D: NA; V: TRBV7-9; size: many; CDR3: CASSPPGLTNNEQFF; DNA: TGTGCCAGCAGCCCTCCGGGACTGACCAACAATGAGCAGTTCTTC
J: TRBJ2-7; D: NA; V: TRBV7-8; size: NA; CDR3: CASSNLGGGPENMQYF; DNA: TGTGCCAGCAGCAACCTAGGGGGGGGGCCCGAAAACATGCAGTACTTC
J: TRBJ2-7; D: NA; V: TRBV6-1; size: many; CDR3: CASSEALRSRKYF; DNA: TGTGCCAGCAGTGAAGCGCTTCGATCCCGAAAGTACTTC
J: TRBJ2-3; D: NA; V: TRBV7-2; size: NA; CDR3: CASSLAPGGGLPDTQYF; DNA: TGTGCCAGCAGCTTAGCCCCCGGCGGGGGCCTCCCAGATACGCAGTATTTT
J: TRBJ2-3; D: TRBD2; V: TRBV12-3/TRBV12-4; size: NA; CDR3: CASADGAGGVTETQYF; DNA: TGTGCCAGCGCAGACGGAGCGGGGGGTGTAACAGAGACGCAGTATTTT
J: TRBJ2-3; D: TRBD2; V: TRBV7-8; size: NA; CDR3: CASRGLAGGPDETQYF; DNA: TGTGCCAGCAGGGGGCTAGCGGGGGGGCCCGATGAGACGCAGTACTTT
J: TRBJ1-6; D: NA; V: TRBV7-2; size: many; CDR3: CASSLERPNSPLHF; DNA: TGTGCCAGCAGCTTAGAACGCCCGAATTCACCCCTCCACTTT
J: TRBJ2-3; D: TRBD1; V: TRBV12-5; size: few; CDR3: CASGTGQGRGDTQYF; DNA: TGTGCTAGTGGAACGGGACAGGGGAGGGGAGATACGCAGTATTTT
J: TRBJ2-7; D: TRBD1; V: TRBV20-1; size: NA; CDR3: CSARTGAFSYEQYF; DNA: TGCAGTGCTAGGACAGGGGCCTTCTCCTACGAGCAGTACTTC
J: TRBJ2-3; D: NA; V: TRBV7-8; size: NA; CDR3: CASSRLGAASTGTQYF; DNA: TGTGCCAGCAGCCGCCTCGGGGCTGCAAGCACAGGGACGCAGTATTTT
J: TRBJ1-4; D: NA; V: TRBV7-8; size: many; CDR3: CASSSSGGKLFF; DNA: TGTGCCAGCAGCTCGTCGGGAGGGAAACTGTTTTTT
J: TRBJ2-7; D: NA; V: TRBV10-2; size: NA; CDR3: CATSLAGSTYEQYF; DNA: TGCGCCACGTCTCTAGCAGGGTCCACCTACGAGCAGTACTTC
J: TRBJ2-1; D: TRBD1; V: TRBV7-3; size: many; CDR3: CASSLDSRDRQYQETQFF; DNA: TGTGCCAGCAGCTTAGACTCCCGGGACAGACAATACCAAGAGACCCAGTTCTTC
J: TRBJ2-4; D: NA; V: TRBV7-9; size: NA; CDR3: CGSGPGLCAKNTQYF; DNA: TGTGGCAGCGGCCCGGGGCTGTGTGCCAAAAACACGCAGTACTTC
J: TRBJ2-7; D: TRBD1; V: TRBV6-1; size: NA; CDR3: CASRSTGTGNSYEQYF; DNA: TGTGCCAGCAGATCCACCGGGACAGGGAACTCCTACGAGCAGTACTTC
J: TRBJ2-5; D: NA; V: TRBV11-2; size: medium-sized; CDR3: CASSPPSSRPQETQYF; DNA: TGTGCCAGCAGCCCGCCTTCGAGCCGCCCTCAAGAGACCCAGTACTTC
J: TRBJ2-5; D: NA; V: TRBV6-1; size: NA; CDR3: CAGSGGRALETQYF; DNA: TGTGCGGGCAGTGGGGGACGAGCCCTAGAGACGCAGTATTTC
J: TRBJ2-7; D: TRBD2; V: TRBV7-9; size: NA; CDR3: CAGSGGRERDTQYF; DNA: TGTGCGGGGAGCGGGGGCCGTGAGCGGGATACGCAGTACTTC
J: TRBJ2-3; D: NA; V: TRBV7-9; size: many; CDR3: CASSFRGGGVTDTQYF; DNA: TGTGCCAGCAGCTTTAGGGGCGGAGGGGTAACAGATACGCAGTATTTT
J: TRBJ2-2; D: TRBD2; V: TRBV28; size: NA; CDR3: CASSPSGMGTGELFF; DNA: TGTGCCAGCAGTCCGAGCGGGATGGGCACCGGGGAGCTGTTTTTT
J: TRBJ2-3; D: TRBD2; V: TRBV7-6; size: NA; CDR3: CGSSGGGAKNTQYF; DNA: TGCGGCAGCAGCGGGGGGGGAGCCAAAAACACTCAGTATTTC
J: TRBJ1-1; D: TRBD1; V: TRBV12-3/TRBV12-4; size: few; CDR3: CASSLSMWLATGGNTEAFF; DNA: TGTGCCAGCAGTTTGTCCATGTGGTTAGCGACAGGGGGCAACACTGAAGCTTTCTTT
J: TRBJ2-1; D: NA; V: TRBV12-3/TRBV12-4; size: NA; CDR3: CASRLRGVASNEQFF; DNA: TGTGCCAGCAGATTGAGGGGGGTAGCCTCCAATGAGCAGTTCTTC
J: TRBJ2-1; D: NA; V: TRBV7-2; size: few; CDR3: CASSLRMTGGGDEQFF; DNA: TGTGCCAGCAGCCTCCGTATGACGGGAGGGGGCGATGAGCAGTTCTTC
J: TRBJ2-7; D: TRBD2; V: TRBV6-5; size: medium-sized; CDR3: CASSYISGGYEQYF; DNA: TGTGCCAGCAGTTACATTAGCGGGGGCTACGAGCAGTACTTC
J: TRBJ2-5; D: TRBD2; V: TRBV7-6; size: NA; CDR3: CAGSGGRFQDTQYF; DNA: TGTGCGGGCAGCGGGGGCCGGTTCCAAGATACCCAGTACTTC
J: TRBJ2-5; D: NA; V: TRBV10-3; size: NA; CDR3: CAVGRRGPQETQYF; DNA: TGTGCCGTCGGGCGCAGGGGCCCTCAAGAGACCCAGTACTTC
J: TRBJ2-1; D: TRBD2; V: TRBV7-8; size: many; CDR3: CASSLKTSGRAFNEQFF; DNA: TGTGCCAGCAGCCTAAAGACTAGCGGGAGGGCCTTCAATGAGCAGTTCTTC
J: TRBJ2-1; D: NA; V: TRBV12-3/TRBV12-4; size: NA; CDR3: CASSLATPSEQFF; DNA: TGTGCCAGCAGTTTGGCCACCCCTAGTGAGCAGTTCTTC
J: TRBJ2-1; D: NA; V: TRBV7-2; size: many; CDR3: CASSLDTGSYNEQFF; DNA: TGTGCCAGCAGCTTAGACACAGGCTCCTACAATGAGCAGTTCTTC
J: TRBJ2-7; D: NA; V: TRBV7-2; size: NA; CDR3: CASSGRGGRGPDTQYF; DNA: TGTGCCAGCAGCGGTCGTGGGGGCCGAGGCCCAGATACGCAGTACTTC
J: TRBJ2-5; D: NA; V: TRBV4-2; size: NA; CDR3: CASSQEGANRAEQYF; DNA: TGTGCCAGCAGCCAAGAGGGGGCCAACCGGGCTGAGCAGTACTTC
J: TRBJ2-5; D: NA; V: TRBV7-2; size: NA; CDR3: CASSPDSGASETQYF; DNA: TGTGCCAGCAGCCCGGACAGCGGTGCGTCAGAGACCCAGTACTTC
J: TRBJ2-1; D: TRBD1; V: TRBV19; size: few; CDR3: CASSMGQGVRETQFF; DNA: TGTGCCAGTAGTATGGGACAGGGGGTTCGGGAGACCCAGTTCTTC
J: TRBJ2-3; D: TRBD2; V: TRBV7-6; size: NA; CDR3: CAGSSGGVKETQYF; DNA: TGTGCGGGCAGCTCGGGGGGGGTCAAAGAGACCCAGTATTTT
J: TRBJ2-3; D: NA; V: TRBV7-8; size: NA; CDR3: CASRGLQAASTETQYF; DNA: TGTGCCAGCCGGGGCCTACAGGCTGCGAGCACAGAGACGCAGTATTTT
J: TRBJ2-6; D: NA; V: TRBV27; size: many; CDR3: CASSLLGGANVLTF; DNA: TGTGCCAGCAGTTTATTGGGTGGGGCCAACGTCCTGACTTTC
J: TRBJ2-1; D: TRBD2; V: TRBV7-6; size: few; CDR3: CASSLSSGKGNEQFF; DNA: TGTGCCAGCAGCTTAAGTAGCGGGAAGGGTAATGAGCAGTTCTTC
J: TRBJ2-3; D: NA; V: TRBV7-9; size: many; CDR3: CASSLFNPGTDTQYF; DNA: TGTGCCAGCAGCTTATTCAACCCTGGCACAGATACGCAGTATTTT
J: TRBJ2-7; D: NA; V: TRBV6-1; size: NA; CDR3: CASKGGGATDTQYF; DNA: TGTGCCAGCAAGGGGGGGGGTGCCACAGATACGCAGTACTTC
J: TRBJ2-4; D: NA; V: TRBV7-3; size: NA; CDR3: CASSLGPWAKDTQYF; DNA: TGTGCCAGCAGCTTAGGGCCGTGGGCCAAAGATACTCAGTACTTC
J: TRBJ2-5; D: TRBD1; V: TRBV5-5; size: NA; CDR3: CASSTGDEKTQYF; DNA: TGTGCCAGCAGCACAGGGGATGAGAAGACCCAGTACTTC
J: TRBJ2-3; D: NA; V: TRBV7-3; size: NA; CDR3: CASSLEPGRGARDTQYF; DNA: TGTGCCAGCAGCCTCGAACCGGGGCGGGGAGCTAGAGATACGCAGTATTTT
J: TRBJ2-3; D: NA; V: TRBV11-3; size: NA; CDR3: CASSLRAGASTDTQYF; DNA: TGTGCCAGCAGCTTACGGGCGGGGGCTAGCACAGATACGCAGTATTTT
J: TRBJ2-1; D: TRBD1; V: TRBV7-6; size: many; CDR3: CASSLTPGTGVNNEQFF; DNA: TGTGCCAGCAGCCTAACTCCCGGGACAGGCGTAAACAATGAGCAGTTCTTC
J: TRBJ2-1; D: TRBD2; V: TRBV7-3; size: NA; CDR3: CASSARLAGGPSGQFF; DNA: TGTGCCAGCAGCGCTAGACTAGCGGGAGGGCCCTCGGGGCAGTTCTTC
J: TRBJ1-1; D: TRBD1; V: TRBV7-8; size: many; CDR3: CASSLDGQGWGGTEAFF; DNA: TGTGCCAGCAGCTTAGATGGACAGGGTTGGGGGGGGACTGAAGCTTTCTTT
J: TRBJ1-1; D: NA; V: TRBV6-5; size: few; CDR3: CASSYRGDTEAFF; DNA: TGTGCCAGCAGTTACAGGGGGGACACTGAAGCTTTCTTT
J: TRBJ2-3; D: TRBD2; V: TRBV7-2; size: NA; CDR3: CASSPEGLAGRRDTQYF; DNA: TGTGCCAGCAGTCCTGAAGGGCTAGCGGGGCGGCGGGATACGCAGTATTTT
J: TRBJ2-5; D: NA; V: TRBV7-3; size: NA; CDR3: CASSATPWNGKQETQYF; DNA: TGTGCCAGCAGCGCGACCCCTTGGAACGGGAAACAAGAGACCCAGTACTTC
J: TRBJ2-3; D: NA; V: TRBV24-1; size: many; CDR3: CATSDPQAQGADTQYF; DNA: TGTGCCACCAGTGACCCTCAAGCTCAGGGTGCAGATACGCAGTATTTT
J: TRBJ2-7; D: TRBD1; V: TRBV12-3/TRBV12-4; size: NA; CDR3: CASSYTTGLEGDEQYF; DNA: TGTGCCAGCAGTTACACGACAGGGCTTGAAGGGGACGAGCAGTACTTC
J: TRBJ2-3; D: NA; V: TRBV7-3; size: many; CDR3: CASSPDNTDTQYF; DNA: TGTGCCAGCAGCCCAGACAACACAGATACGCAGTATTTT
J: TRBJ2-3; D: TRBD2; V: TRBV7-3; size: many; CDR3: CASSAWETSGGDYTQYF; DNA: TGTGCCAGCAGCGCGTGGGAGACTAGCGGGGGCGACTATACGCAGTATTTT